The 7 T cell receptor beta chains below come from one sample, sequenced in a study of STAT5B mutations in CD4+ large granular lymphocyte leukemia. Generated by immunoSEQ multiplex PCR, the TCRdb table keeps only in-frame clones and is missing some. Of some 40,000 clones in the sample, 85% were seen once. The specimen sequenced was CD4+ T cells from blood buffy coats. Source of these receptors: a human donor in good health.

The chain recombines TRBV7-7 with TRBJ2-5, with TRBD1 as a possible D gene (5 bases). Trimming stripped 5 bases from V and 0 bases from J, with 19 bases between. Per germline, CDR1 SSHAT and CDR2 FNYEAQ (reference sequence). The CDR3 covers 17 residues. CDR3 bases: TGTGCCAGCAGCCCTGGCAAAGGGGCGCACGACCAAGAGACCCAGTACTTC. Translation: CASSPGKGAHDQETQYF.

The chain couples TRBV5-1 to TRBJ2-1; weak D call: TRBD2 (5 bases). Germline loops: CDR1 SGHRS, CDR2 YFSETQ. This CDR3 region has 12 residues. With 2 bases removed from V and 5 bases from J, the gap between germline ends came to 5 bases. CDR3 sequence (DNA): TGCGCCAGCAGCTTCGGGGACAATGAGCAGTTCTTC. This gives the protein CASSFGDNEQFF.

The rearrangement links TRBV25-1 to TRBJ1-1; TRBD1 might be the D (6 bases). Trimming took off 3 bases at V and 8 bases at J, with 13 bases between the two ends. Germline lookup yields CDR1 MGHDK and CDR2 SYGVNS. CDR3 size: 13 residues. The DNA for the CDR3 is TGTGCCAGCAGTGATGCCACAGGGTCGGAAGCTTTCTTT. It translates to CASSDATGSEAFF. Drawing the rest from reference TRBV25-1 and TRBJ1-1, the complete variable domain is EADIYQTPRYLVIGTGKKITLECSQTMGHDKMYWYQQDPGMELHLIHYSYGVNSTEKGDLSSESTVSRIRTEHFPLTLESARPSHTSQYLCASSDATGSEAFFGQGTRLTVV.

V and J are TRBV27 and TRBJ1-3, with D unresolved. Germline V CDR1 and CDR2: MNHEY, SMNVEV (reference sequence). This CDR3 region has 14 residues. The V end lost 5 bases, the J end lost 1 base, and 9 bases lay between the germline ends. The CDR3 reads CASSPLASGNTIYF. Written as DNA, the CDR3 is TGTGCCAGCAGTCCCCTGGCGTCTGGAAACACCATATATTTT.

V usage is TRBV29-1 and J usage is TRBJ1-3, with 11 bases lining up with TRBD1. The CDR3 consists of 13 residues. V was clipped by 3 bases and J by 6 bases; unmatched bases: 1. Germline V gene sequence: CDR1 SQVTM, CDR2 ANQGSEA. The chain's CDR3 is CSVEDRGLNTIYF. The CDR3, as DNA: TGCAGCGTTGAGGACAGGGGGCTAAACACCATATATTTT.

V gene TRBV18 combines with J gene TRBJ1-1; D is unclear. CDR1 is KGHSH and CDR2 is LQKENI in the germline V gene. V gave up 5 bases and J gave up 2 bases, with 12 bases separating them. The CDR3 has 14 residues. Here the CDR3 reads CASSSLTRNTEAFF. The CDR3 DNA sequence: TGTGCCAGCTCATCCTTAACACGCAACACTGAAGCTTTCTTT.

The CDR3, as DNA: TGTGCCGGTCAGACTCTAACGGGGGGTAATGGCTACACCTTC. It specifies CAGQTLTGGNGYTF. This chain uses TRBV28 with TRBJ1-2, with a weak D call TRBD1 (5 bases). The CDR3 runs 14 residues. The V end was cut by 11 bases, the J end by 6 bases, with 22 bases between. Per germline, CDR1 MDHEN and CDR2 SYDVKM.